This is a list of T cell receptor beta chains from one sample in a study of T cell repertoires in cytomegalovirus infection. No cognate antigen is known for these TCRs. TCRdb called the reads again in MiXCR, with one record for every CDR3 protein. This table holds around 430,000 distinct CDR3 sequences, about 39% found once. Material: cultured PBMCs, obtained from culture after CMV antigen stimulation. The source is a human donor in good health (CMV status not recorded). Some clones in this sample may be carry-over from other donors' samples. Both conserved end residues are part of each CDR3. D genes are given only for firm matches. Only part of the rows carry a size: once, few, many, or a class if the clone is expanded.

j_call clone_size d_call v_call cdr3_length cdr3_aa cdr3_nt
TRBJ2-1 . TRBD2 TRBV7-2 14 CASRATSGHNEQFF TGTGCCAGCAGAGCCACTAGCGGACATAATGAGCAGTTCTTC
TRBJ1-6 few . TRBV7-2 15 CASSRTDSRRSPLHF TGTGCCAGCAGCCGAACGGACAGTCGGCGTTCACCCCTCCACTTT
TRBJ2-1 few TRBD1 TRBV2 15 CASAAGGSSYNEQFF TGTGCCAGCGCGGCAGGGGGAAGCTCCTACAATGAGCAGTTCTTC
TRBJ2-7 . . TRBV7-2 14 CASSFPTTSYEQYF TGTGCCAGCAGCTTTCCCACGACCTCCTACGAGCAGTACTTC
TRBJ2-1 few TRBD1 TRBV11-2 13 CASSSTGLNEQFF TGTGCCAGCAGCTCGACAGGGTTGAATGAGCAGTTCTTC
TRBJ2-4 . TRBD1 TRBV6-1 15 CASSHRGLGENIQYF TGTGCCAGCAGTCACAGGGGCTTGGGTGAAAACATTCAGTACTTC
TRBJ2-7 few TRBD2 TRBV5-1 18 CASSFVERTSGGSYEQYF TGCGCCAGCAGCTTCGTGGAGAGGACTAGCGGCGGCTCCTACGAGCAGTACTTC
TRBJ2-7 . . TRBV4-1 16 CASSQAATMTTYEQYF TGTGCCAGCAGCCAAGCCGCGACCATGACGACCTACGAGCAGTACTTC
TRBJ1-3 . . TRBV2 16 CASTERQEWSGNTIYF TGTGCCAGCACCGAACGTCAGGAATGGTCTGGAAACACCATATATTTT
TRBJ1-1 few . TRBV7-2 13 CASSIIGNTEAFF TGTGCCAGCAGCATAATTGGAAACACTGAAGCTTTCTTT
TRBJ2-7 few . TRBV7-2 15 CASSRGTHWGYEQYF TGTGCCAGCAGCCGGGGGACCCACTGGGGCTACGAGCAGTACTTC